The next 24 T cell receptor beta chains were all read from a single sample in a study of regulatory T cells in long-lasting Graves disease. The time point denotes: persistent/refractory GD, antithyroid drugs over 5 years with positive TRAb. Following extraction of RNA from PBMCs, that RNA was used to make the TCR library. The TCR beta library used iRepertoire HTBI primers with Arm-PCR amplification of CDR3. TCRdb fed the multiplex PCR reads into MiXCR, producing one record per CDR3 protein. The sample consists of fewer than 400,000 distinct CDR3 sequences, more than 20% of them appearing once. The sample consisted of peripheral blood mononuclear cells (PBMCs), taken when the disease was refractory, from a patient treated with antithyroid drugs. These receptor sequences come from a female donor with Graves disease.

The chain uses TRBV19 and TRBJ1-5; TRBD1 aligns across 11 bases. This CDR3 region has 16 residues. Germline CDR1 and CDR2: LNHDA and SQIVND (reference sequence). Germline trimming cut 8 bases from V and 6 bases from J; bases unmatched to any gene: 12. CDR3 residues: CASSGQGGLTSQPQHF. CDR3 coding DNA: TGTGCCAGTTCGGGACAGGGGGGCTTAACGAGTCAGCCCCAGCATTTT.

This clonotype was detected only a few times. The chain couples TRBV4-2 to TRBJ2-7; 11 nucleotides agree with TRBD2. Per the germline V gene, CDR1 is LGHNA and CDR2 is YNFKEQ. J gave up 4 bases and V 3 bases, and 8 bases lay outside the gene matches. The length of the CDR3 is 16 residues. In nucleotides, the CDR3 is TGTGCCAGCAGCCAGGAACTAGCGGGAGCGGGGTACGAGCAGTACTTC. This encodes CASSQELAGAGYEQYF.

This CDR3 reads CASSILPTTTNEQFF. The CDR3 DNA reads TGTGCCAGTAGTATCCTGCCCACGACTACTAATGAGCAGTTCTTC. The chain carries TRBV19 and TRBJ2-1; D perhaps matches TRBD2 (5 bases). Germline V gene lookup returns CDR1 LNHDA and CDR2 SQIVND (reference sequence). The CDR3 sequence is 15 residues long. V was pared by 3 bases and J by 7 bases, with 16 bases between. The full variable domain, with the rest looked up from reference TRBV19 and TRBJ2-1, is DGGITQSPKYLFRKEGQNVTLSCEQNLNHDAMYWYRQDPGQGLRLIYYSQIVNDFQKGDIAEGYSVSREKKESFPLTVTSAQKNPTAFYLCASSILPTTTNEQFFGPGTRLTVL.

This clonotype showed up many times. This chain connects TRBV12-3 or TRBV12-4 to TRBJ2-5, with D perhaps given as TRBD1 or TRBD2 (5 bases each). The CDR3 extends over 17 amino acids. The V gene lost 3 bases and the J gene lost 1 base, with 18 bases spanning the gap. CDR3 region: CASSFSMGWGSQETQYF. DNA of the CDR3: TGTGCCAGCAGTTTTTCGATGGGGTGGGGGTCCCAAGAGACCCAGTACTTC.

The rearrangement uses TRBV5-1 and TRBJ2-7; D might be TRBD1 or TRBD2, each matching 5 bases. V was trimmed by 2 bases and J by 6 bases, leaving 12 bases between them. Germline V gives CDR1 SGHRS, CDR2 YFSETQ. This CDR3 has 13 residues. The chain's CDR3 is CASSFAYGGEQYF. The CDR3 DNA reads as TGCGCCAGCAGCTTTGCGTATGGGGGCGAGCAGTACTTC.

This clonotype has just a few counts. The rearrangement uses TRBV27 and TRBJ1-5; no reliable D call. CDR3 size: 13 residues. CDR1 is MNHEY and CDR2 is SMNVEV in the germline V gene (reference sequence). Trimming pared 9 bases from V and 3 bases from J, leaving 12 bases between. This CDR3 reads CASSPWANQPQHF. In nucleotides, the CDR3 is TGTGCCAGTTCTCCTTGGGCCAATCAGCCCCAGCATTTT.

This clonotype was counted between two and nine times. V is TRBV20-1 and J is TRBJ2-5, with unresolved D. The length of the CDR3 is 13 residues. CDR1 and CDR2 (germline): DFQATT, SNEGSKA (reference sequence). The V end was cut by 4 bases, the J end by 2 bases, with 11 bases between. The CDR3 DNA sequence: TGCAGTGCTAATAGGCTACCGCAAGAGACCCAGTACTTC. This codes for CSANRLPQETQYF.

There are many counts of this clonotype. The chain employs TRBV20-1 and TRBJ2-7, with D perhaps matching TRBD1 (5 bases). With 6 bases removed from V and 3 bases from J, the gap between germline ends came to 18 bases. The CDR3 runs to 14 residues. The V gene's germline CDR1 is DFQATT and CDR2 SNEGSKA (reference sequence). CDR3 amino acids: CSAPKGRVGYEQYF. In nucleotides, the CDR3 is TGCAGTGCCCCTAAGGGCAGGGTGGGCTACGAGCAGTACTTC.

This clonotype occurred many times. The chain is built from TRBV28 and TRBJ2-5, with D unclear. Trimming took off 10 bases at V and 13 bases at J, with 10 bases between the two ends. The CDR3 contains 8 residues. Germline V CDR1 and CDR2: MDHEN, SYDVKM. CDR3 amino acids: CATGIGYF. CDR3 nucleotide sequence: TGTGCCACCGGAATTGGGTACTTC. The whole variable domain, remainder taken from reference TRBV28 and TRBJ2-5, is DVKVTQSSRYLVKRTGEKVFLECVQDMDHENMFWYRQDPGLGLRLIYFSYDVKMKEKGDIPEGYSVSREKKERFSLILESASTNQTSMYLCATGIGYFGPGTRLLVL.

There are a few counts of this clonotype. CDR3 DNA: TGTGCCAGCAGCCAAGGAGGGGAGCATGGCTACACCTTC. It specifies CASSQGGEHGYTF. The chain links TRBV3-1 to TRBJ1-2, with D perhaps TRBD1 (5 bases). The CDR3 runs 13 residues. Germline lookup yields CDR1 LGHDT and CDR2 YNNKEL (reference sequence). The ends were cut back, 1 base at V and 6 bases at J, with 9 bases in the middle.

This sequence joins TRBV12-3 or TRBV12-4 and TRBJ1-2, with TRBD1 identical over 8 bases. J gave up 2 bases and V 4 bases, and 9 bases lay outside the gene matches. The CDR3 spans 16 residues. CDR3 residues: CASSSSYRGGNYGYTF. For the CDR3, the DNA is TGTGCCAGCAGTTCATCCTACAGGGGGGGGAACTATGGCTACACCTTC.

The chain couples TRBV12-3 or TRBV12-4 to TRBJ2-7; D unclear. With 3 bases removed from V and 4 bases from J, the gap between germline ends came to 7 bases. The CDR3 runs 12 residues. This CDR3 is CASSFSRYEQYF. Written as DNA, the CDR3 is TGTGCCAGCAGTTTTTCACGGTACGAGCAGTACTTC.

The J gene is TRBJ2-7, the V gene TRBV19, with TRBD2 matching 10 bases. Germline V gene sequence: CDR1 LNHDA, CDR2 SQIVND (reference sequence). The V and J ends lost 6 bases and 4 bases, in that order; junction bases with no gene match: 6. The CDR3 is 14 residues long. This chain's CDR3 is CASRKAGGEYEQYF. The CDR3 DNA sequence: TGTGCCAGTAGAAAAGCGGGAGGGGAGTACGAGCAGTACTTC.

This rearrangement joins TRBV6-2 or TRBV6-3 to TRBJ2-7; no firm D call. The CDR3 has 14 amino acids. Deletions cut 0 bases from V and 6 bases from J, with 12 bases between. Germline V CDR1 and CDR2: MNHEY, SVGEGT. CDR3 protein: CASSYSTSPPEQYF. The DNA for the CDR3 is TGTGCCAGCAGTTACTCGACCTCCCCGCCCGAGCAGTACTTC.

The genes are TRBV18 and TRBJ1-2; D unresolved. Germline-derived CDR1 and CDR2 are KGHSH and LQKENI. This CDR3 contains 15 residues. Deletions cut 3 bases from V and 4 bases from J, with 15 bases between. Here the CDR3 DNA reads TGTGCCAGCTCACCCCTGACCGACACCCGCTATGGCTACACCTTC. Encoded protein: CASSPLTDTRYGYTF.

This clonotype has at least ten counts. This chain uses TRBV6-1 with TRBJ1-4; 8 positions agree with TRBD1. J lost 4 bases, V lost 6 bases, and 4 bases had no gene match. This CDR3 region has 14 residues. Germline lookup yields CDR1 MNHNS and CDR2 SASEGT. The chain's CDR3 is CASRRTGSNEKLFF. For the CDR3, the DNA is TGTGCCAGCAGGAGGACAGGGAGTAATGAAAAACTGTTTTTT.

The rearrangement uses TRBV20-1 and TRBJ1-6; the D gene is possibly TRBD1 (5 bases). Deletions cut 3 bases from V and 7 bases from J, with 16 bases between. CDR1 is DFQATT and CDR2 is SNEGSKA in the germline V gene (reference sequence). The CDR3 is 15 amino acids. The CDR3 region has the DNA TGCAGTGCTAGGGCGGACCAGGGTTACAATTCACCCCTCCACTTT. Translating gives CSARADQGYNSPLHF.

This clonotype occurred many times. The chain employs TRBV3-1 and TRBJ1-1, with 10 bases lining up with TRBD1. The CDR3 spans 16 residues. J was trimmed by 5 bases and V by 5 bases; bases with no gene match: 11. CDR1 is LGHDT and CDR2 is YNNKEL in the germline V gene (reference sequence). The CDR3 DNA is TGTGCCAGCAGCTTCTCAGGACAGGGGGGAAGTACTGAAGCTTTCTTT. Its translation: CASSFSGQGGSTEAFF.

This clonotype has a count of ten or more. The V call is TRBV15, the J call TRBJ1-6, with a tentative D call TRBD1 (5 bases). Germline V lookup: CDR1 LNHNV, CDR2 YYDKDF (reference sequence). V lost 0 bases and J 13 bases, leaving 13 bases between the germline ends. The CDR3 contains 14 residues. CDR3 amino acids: CATSREGVLAPLHF. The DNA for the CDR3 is TGTGCCACCAGCAGAGAAGGGGTCTTGGCTCCCCTCCACTTT.

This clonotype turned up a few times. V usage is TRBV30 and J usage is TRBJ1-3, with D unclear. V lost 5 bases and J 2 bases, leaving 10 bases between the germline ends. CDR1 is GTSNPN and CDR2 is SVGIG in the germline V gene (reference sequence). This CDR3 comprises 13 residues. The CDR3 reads CAWLSAPGNTIYF. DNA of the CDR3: TGTGCCTGGCTGTCAGCCCCTGGAAACACCATATATTTT.

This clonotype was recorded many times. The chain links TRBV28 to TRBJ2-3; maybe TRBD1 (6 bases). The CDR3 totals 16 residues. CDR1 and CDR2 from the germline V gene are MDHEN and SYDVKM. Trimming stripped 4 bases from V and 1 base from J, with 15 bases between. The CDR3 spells CASSSRRGIGTDTQYF. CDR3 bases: TGTGCCAGCAGTTCCCGCAGGGGAATTGGCACAGATACGCAGTATTTT.

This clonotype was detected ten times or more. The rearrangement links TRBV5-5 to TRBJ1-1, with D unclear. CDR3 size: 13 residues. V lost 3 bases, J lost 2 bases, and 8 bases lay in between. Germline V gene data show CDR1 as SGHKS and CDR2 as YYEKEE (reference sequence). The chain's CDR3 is CASSWADNTEAFF. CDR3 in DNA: TGTGCCAGCAGCTGGGCGGATAACACTGAAGCTTTCTTT.

The CDR3 nucleotides read TGTGCCAGCAGCTTCGTTTCCCAGAACACTGAAGCTTTCTTT. This codes for CASSFVSQNTEAFF. The chain joins TRBV5-6 to TRBJ1-1; no reliable D call. CDR3 length equals 14 residues. CDR1 is SGHDT and CDR2 is YYEEEE in the germline V gene. The ends were cut back, 2 bases at V and 1 base at J, with 9 bases in the middle.

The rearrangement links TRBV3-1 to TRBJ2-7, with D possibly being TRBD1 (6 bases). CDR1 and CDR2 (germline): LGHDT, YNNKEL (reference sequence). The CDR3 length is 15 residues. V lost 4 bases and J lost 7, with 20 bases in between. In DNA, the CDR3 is TGTGCCAGCAGCCGCACCTTGACAGGATCGGGAGAGCAGTACTTC. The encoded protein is CASSRTLTGSGEQYF.